Listed below are T cell receptor beta chains from one sample, sequenced in a study of cytomegalovirus exposure and HLA in healthy donors. The data were produced by immunoSEQ multiplex PCR, yet TCRdb's version contains in-frame clones alone and is incomplete. The sample has more than 85,000 clones, just over 75% seen once. Source material: PBMCs. These receptors were taken from a man in his forties or fifties in good health and CMV-seropositive. Each CDR3 is given with its conserved first and last residue. A D gene is named only where the DNA matches it firmly. Expanded clones are given a class, and other clones once, few, many or no size at all.

J gene | clone size | V gene | D gene | CDR3 DNA | CDR3 protein
TRBJ2-7 | NA | TRBV6-5 | TRBD2 | TGTGCCAGTGCGGGGGGCAGGCGGTCCTACGAGCAGTACTTC | CASAGGRRSYEQYF
TRBJ2-2 | NA | TRBV9 | NA | TGTGCCAGCAGCGTAGGGAGCGGGCCCGGCCCCGGGGAGCTGTTTTTT | CASSVGSGPGPGELFF
TRBJ2-5 | few | TRBV7-2 | TRBD2 | TGTGCCAGCAGCTTACTAGCGGGGGGGCCAAAGGAGACCCAGTACTTC | CASSLLAGGPKETQYF
TRBJ2-3 | NA | TRBV11-2 | NA | TGTGCCAGCAGCTTAGGGGTTTTCAGCAGGGGCACAGATACGCAGTATTTT | CASSLGVFSRGTDTQYF
TRBJ2-1 | NA | TRBV6-1 | TRBD2 | TGTGCCAGCAGTCCGCTAGCGGGCTCCTACAATGAGCAGTTCTTC | CASSPLAGSYNEQFF
TRBJ1-6 | few | TRBV7-9 | NA | TGTGCCAGCAGCTTATTGACAGCCAATTCACCCCTCCACTTT | CASSLLTANSPLHF
TRBJ2-7 | NA | TRBV7-9 | TRBD1 | TGTGCCAGCAGCACGACAGGGGCATCCTACGAGCAGTACTTC | CASSTTGASYEQYF
TRBJ2-6 | NA | TRBV7-3 | NA | TGTTCCAGCAGCTCACCGGGGACTTTTTCCGTCTCTGGGGCCAACGTCCTGACTTTC | CSSSSPGTFSVSGANVLTF
TRBJ2-3 | NA | TRBV11-2 | TRBD2 | TGTGCCAGCAGCACAGGACTAGCGGGAGGTTGGGATACGCAGTATTTT | CASSTGLAGGWDTQYF
TRBJ1-1 | NA | TRBV11-2 | TRBD1 | TGTGCCAGCAAAGGGGGCGGAGGGAACACTGAAGCTTTCTTT | CASKGGGGNTEAFF
TRBJ1-6 | NA | TRBV5-6 | NA | TGTGCCAGCAGCTTGGATCAGAACCCCTATAATTCACCCCTCCACTTT | CASSLDQNPYNSPLHF
TRBJ1-2 | NA | TRBV5-8 | TRBD1 | TGTGCCAGCAGCCCCAAGGGACAGAGGGCAGCTCGTCACTATGGCTACACCTTC | CASSPKGQRAARHYGYTF
TRBJ2-7 | NA | TRBV7-2 | NA | TGTGCCAGCAGCTTAGCACAGGGCTACCAGTACGAGCAGTACTTC | CASSLAQGYQYEQYF
TRBJ1-1 | NA | TRBV27 | NA | TGTGCCAGCAGTCCCTATATGGGGGCGCAGGACACTGAAGCTTTCTTT | CASSPYMGAQDTEAFF
TRBJ2-7 | few | TRBV11-2 | TRBD1 | TGTGCCAGCAGTGGGGCAGGGGGAGTTTACGAGCAGTACTTC | CASSGAGGVYEQYF
TRBJ2-4 | NA | TRBV4-1 | TRBD1 | TGCGCCAGCAGCCCCCGACAGGGGGTGGAAAACATTCAGTACTTC | CASSPRQGVENIQYF
TRBJ2-3 | NA | TRBV5-4 | TRBD1 | TGTGCCAGCAGCTTGCCAGACAGGGAGACGCAGTATTTT | CASSLPDRETQYF
TRBJ2-1 | NA | TRBV10-2 | TRBD2 | TGCGCCAGCAGTGAATCAACCGGGACTATCGCCTACAATGAGCAGTTCTTC | CASSESTGTIAYNEQFF
TRBJ2-1 | NA | TRBV11-2 | TRBD2 | TGTGCCAGCAGCTCCGGGACTAGCGGCCCCTACAATGAGCAGTTCTTC | CASSSGTSGPYNEQFF
TRBJ1-2 | few | TRBV30 | TRBD1 | TGTGCCTGGAAGGCGGGACGACAGGGCGCCTATGGCTACACCTTC | CAWKAGRQGAYGYTF
TRBJ2-3 | NA | TRBV6-4 | NA | TGTGCCAGCAGTGTGGAGGGGTCCACAGATACGCAGTATTTT | CASSVEGSTDTQYF
TRBJ1-4 | once | TRBV2 | NA | TGTGCCAGCACCCCGGACAGACCAACTAATGAAAAACTGTTTTTT | CASTPDRPTNEKLFF
TRBJ2-7 | few | TRBV11-3 | NA | TGTGCCAGCAGCTCCCCTCAGGGCATATACGAGCAGTACTTC | CASSSPQGIYEQYF